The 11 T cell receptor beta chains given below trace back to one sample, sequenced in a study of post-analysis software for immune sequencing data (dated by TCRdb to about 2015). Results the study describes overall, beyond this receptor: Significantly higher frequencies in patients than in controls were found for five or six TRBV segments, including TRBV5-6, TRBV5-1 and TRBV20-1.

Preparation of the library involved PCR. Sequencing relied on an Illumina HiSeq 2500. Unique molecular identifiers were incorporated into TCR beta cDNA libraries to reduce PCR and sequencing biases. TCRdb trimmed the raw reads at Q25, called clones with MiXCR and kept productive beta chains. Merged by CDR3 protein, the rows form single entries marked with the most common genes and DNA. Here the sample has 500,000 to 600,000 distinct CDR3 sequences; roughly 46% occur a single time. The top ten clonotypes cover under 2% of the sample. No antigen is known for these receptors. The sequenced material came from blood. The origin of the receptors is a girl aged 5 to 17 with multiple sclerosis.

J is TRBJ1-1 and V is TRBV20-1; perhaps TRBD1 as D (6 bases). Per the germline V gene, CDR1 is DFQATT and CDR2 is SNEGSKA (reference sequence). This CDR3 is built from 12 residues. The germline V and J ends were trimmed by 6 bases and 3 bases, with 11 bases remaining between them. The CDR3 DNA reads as TGCAGTGCAAACAGACAGGACACTGAAGCTTTCTTT. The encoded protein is CSANRQDTEAFF.

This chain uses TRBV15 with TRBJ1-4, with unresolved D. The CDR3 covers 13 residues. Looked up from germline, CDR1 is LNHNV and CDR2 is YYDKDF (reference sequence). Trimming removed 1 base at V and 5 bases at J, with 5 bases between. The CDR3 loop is CATSRGGNEKLFF. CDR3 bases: TGTGCCACCAGCAGAGGCGGAAATGAAAAACTGTTTTTT.

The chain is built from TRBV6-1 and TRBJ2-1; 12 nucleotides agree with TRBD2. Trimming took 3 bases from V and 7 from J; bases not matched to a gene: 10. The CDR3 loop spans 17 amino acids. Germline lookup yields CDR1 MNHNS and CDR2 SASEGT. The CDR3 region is CASSDRPLAGGGNEQFF. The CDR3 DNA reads TGTGCCAGCAGTGACCGTCCACTAGCGGGAGGAGGAAATGAGCAGTTCTTC.

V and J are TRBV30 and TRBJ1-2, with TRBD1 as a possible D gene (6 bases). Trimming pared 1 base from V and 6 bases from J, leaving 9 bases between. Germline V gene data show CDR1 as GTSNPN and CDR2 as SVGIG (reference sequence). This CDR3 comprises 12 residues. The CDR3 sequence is CAWSGGAHGYTF. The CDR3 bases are TGTGCCTGGAGTGGGGGGGCACATGGCTACACCTTC.

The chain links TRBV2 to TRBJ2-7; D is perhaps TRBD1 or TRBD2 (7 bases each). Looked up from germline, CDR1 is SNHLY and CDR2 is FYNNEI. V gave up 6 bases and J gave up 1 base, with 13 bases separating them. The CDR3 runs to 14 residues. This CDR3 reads CASRGGTVSYEQYF. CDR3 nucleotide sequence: TGTGCCAGCAGGGGGGGGACAGTGTCCTACGAGCAGTACTTC. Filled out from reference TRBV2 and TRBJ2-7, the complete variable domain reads EPEVTQTPSHQVTQMGQEVILRCVPISNHLYFYWYRQILGQKVEFLVSFYNNEISEKSEIFDDQFSVERPDGSNFTLKIRSTKLEDSAMYFCASRGGTVSYEQYFGPGTRLTVT.

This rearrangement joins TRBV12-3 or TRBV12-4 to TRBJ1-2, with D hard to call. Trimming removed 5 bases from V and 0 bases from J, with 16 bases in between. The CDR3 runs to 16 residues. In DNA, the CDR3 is TGTGCCAGCAGTCCGTCTGGGGTGATAGCTAACTATGGCTACACCTTC. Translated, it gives CASSPSGVIANYGYTF.

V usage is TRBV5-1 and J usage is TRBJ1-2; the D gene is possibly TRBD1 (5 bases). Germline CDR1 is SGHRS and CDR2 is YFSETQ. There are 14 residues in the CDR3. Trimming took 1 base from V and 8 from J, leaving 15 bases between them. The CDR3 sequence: CASSLWQGVGGYTF. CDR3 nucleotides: TGCGCCAGCAGCTTGTGGCAGGGAGTGGGCGGCTACACCTTC. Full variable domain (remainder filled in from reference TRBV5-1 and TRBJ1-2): KAGVTQTPRYLIKTRGQQVTLSCSPISGHRSVSWYQQTPGQGLQFLFEYFSETQRNKGNFPGRFSGRQFSNSRSEMNVSTLELGDSALYLCASSLWQGVGGYTFGSGTRLTVV.

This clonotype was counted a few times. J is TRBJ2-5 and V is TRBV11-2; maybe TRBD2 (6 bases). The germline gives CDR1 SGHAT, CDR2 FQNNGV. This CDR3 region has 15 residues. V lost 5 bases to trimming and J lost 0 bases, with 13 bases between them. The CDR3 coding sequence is TGTGCCAGCAGCCCCGGGACTGGGTACCAAGAGACCCAGTACTTC. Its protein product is CASSPGTGYQETQYF.

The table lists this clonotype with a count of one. The CDR3 region is CASSPDRAPYQPQHF. The CDR3 bases are TGTGCCAGCAGTCCGGACAGGGCCCCCTATCAGCCCCAGCATTTT. This chain joins TRBV7-2 and TRBJ1-5, with 8 bases aligning to TRBD1. V trimming: 6 bases; J trimming: 5 bases; junction bases outside the gene matches: 9. Germline V lookup: CDR1 SGHTA, CDR2 FQGNSA. CDR3 size: 15 residues.

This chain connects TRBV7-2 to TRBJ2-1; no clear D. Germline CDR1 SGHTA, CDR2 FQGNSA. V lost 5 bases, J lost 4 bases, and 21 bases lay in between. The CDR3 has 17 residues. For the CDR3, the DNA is TGTGCCAGCAGCCCGCGGTACCCCACCCTAGAATACAATGAGCAGTTCTTC. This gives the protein CASSPRYPTLEYNEQFF. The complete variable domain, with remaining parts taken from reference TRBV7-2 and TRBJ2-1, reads GAGVSQSPSNKVTEKGKDVELRCDPISGHTALYWYRQSLGQGLEFLIYFQGNSAPDKSGLPSDRFSAERTGGSVSTLTIQRTQQEDSAVYLCASSPRYPTLEYNEQFFGPGTRLTVL.

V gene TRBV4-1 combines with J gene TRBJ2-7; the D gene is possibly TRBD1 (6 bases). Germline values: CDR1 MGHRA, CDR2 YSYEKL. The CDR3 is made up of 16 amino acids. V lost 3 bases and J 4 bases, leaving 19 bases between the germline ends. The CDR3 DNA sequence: TGCGCCAGCAGCCAGGATTCGGCAGGGGAGTCTTACGAGCAGTACTTC. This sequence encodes CASSQDSAGESYEQYF.